This T cell receptor beta chain was sequenced for a study of blood T cell repertoires in COVID-19. Study summary: From T cells, B-cell-depleted T cells, or PBMCs came the material, which was cDNA or gDNA.

In the original processing: Estimation of nucleated cell counts was performed using reference gene primer amplification. Data came from immunoSEQ multiplex PCR; TCRdb stores just in-frame clones and leaves some out. V, J and clone size derive from that table, while D and trimming were established from the DNA sequence. The sample carries 150,000 or so clones, over 70% recorded once. Participant-given clinical history determined each cohort assignment. Material: PBMCs or T cells enriched from blood (not recorded which). The clonotype originates from a woman between 40 and 55 years old with acute COVID-19.

The CDR3 here is CASSVRGNNSPLHF. DNA for the CDR3: TGTGCCAGCAGCGTCCGGGGAAACAATTCACCCCTCCACTTT. V is TRBV3-1 (or the pseudogene TRBV3-2) and J is TRBJ1-6; D gene unclear. The CDR3 spans 14 residues. V lost 5 bases and J 7 bases, leaving 12 bases between the germline ends. Germline V gene data show CDR1 as LGHDT and CDR2 as YNNKEL (reference sequence).